The text below deals with one T cell receptor (beta chain). This entry comes from a study of blood T cell repertoires in COVID-19. Study in general: Acute and convalescent COVID-19 specimens originated in the United States, Italy and Spain. T cells, B-cell-depleted T cells, or PBMCs supplied cDNA or gDNA.

Participants spanned ages about 18 to 90 years and resided in roughly 26 US areas. This table comes from immunoSEQ multiplex PCR, and its TCRdb copy is limited to in-frame clones, with some not included. The table shows 200,000 to 250,000 clones, with just over 85% occurring only once. The sequence was obtained from a woman aged 45-60 years with acute COVID-19. The sequenced material came from PBMCs or T cells enriched from blood (not recorded which).

CDR3 coding DNA: TGTGCCAGCACCGCAACAGGGGCAGATACGCAGTATTTT. This sequence encodes CASTATGADTQYF. The chain carries TRBV6-5 and TRBJ2-3; 7 bases agree with TRBD1. This CDR3 comprises 13 residues. CDR1 is MNHEY and CDR2 is SVGAGI in the germline V gene. V lost 7 bases to trimming and J lost 4 bases; unmatched junction nucleotides: 5.